This is a list of T cell receptor beta chains from one sample in a study of blood T cell repertoires in COVID-19. The method was immunoSEQ multiplex PCR; TCRdb's version includes in-frame clones alone and lacks a portion of them. The sample shows 110,000 or so clones, 75% to 90% of them seen only once. Sequenced input: peripheral blood. These receptors were taken from a man between 65 and 79 years old with active or convalescent COVID-19. The CDR3 runs from the conserved cysteine through the conserved F or W.

V gene	CDR3 protein
TRBV6-4	CASSRERDYEQYF
TRBV15	CATSIPSGSGEEDTQYF
TRBV18	CASSPTSVETQYF
TRBV5-1	CASSPSGTGGLEQYF
TRBV21-1	CASSKAPRGQGGQETQYF
TRBV3-1/TRBV3-2	CASSTLAGAYFTNTGELFF
TRBV9	CASSLGQGGNGYTF
TRBV6-6	CATQVSYEQYF
TRBV2	CASKYRANTGELFF
TRBV7-6	CASKSHRTGGLAGVRTDTQYF
TRBV19	CASTASSGPYNEQFF
TRBV18	CASSPAAGGGTDTQYF
TRBV7-9	CASSYGQVNSEQYF
TRBV6-5	CASSSVTYGYTF
TRBV6-5	CASSSTGGQTFF
TRBV28	CASSFLQGGNTIYF
TRBV6-5	CASSWDREEQPQHF
TRBV6-5	CASNKAAGEQYF
TRBV28	CASSLRSWDTIYF
TRBV7-9	CASSLSGYEQYF
TRBV19	CASSTGTRGEQYF
TRBV2	CAGNRGGGGNTIYF
TRBV6-6	CASSHPPNRGYTKNIQYF
TRBV19	CASSTLLDRATEAFF
TRBV9	CASSARDEFDSPLHF
TRBV11-2	CASSPKREGHEQYF
TRBV7-9	CASSRIDSSYNEQFF
TRBV19	CASSIGQIDFNQPQHF
TRBV5-4	CASSSTGGNTEAFF
TRBV7-2	CASSRNRQETQYF
TRBV30	CAMHRGVTEAFF
TRBV18	CASSPVQGITYEQYF
TRBV7-9	CASSLGQSNYQETQYF
TRBV28	CASSWMTGSSYNEQFF
TRBV19	CASSIGVAVITDTQYF
TRBV28	CASKSLRQGYEQYF
TRBV14	CASSPPSGTLSYNEQFF
TRBV5-1	CASSPNDPRQETQYF
TRBV3-1/TRBV3-2	CASSPKLQGGNSPLHF
TRBV6-5	CASSSQTGGTEAFF
TRBV27	CATRDSLYNEQFF
TRBV12-3/TRBV12-4	CASSVTEDYGYTF
TRBV11-2	CASSSGIANYGYTF
TRBV2	CASRLQGGTEAFF
TRBV11-1	CASSWGRTEEAQYF